A single sample gave rise to the 23 T cell receptor beta chains below, sequenced in a study of metastatic and nonmetastatic thyroid tumors. TCRdb called clones again from the PCR reads with MiXCR. The repertoire has 3,300 or so clones, less than 40% of them found once; the top ten carry 11% to 15%. Nobody among the patients had been given any treatment before thyroid surgery. The sample taken for sequencing was adjacent normal tissue. The receptor source for this set is a male donor with papillary thyroid cancer or a benign thyroid nodule (not recorded which). Some clones in this sample may be carry-over from other donors' samples.

V gene TRBV10-3 combines with J gene TRBJ1-6; D call uncertain. Trimming removed 0 bases from V and 5 bases from J, with 17 bases in between. The CDR3 contains 18 residues. CDR1 is ENHRY, CDR2 SYGVKD, per germline. This CDR3 reads CAISESPRIRSHNSPLHF. The CDR3 DNA reads TGTGCCATCAGTGAGTCACCCCGCATAAGGTCCCATAATTCACCCCTCCACTTT.

This clone has more than one count but fewer than ten. This rearrangement joins TRBV10-3 to TRBJ2-7; 8 positions match TRBD2. Looked up from germline, CDR1 is ENHRY and CDR2 is SYGVKD. The CDR3 consists of 12 residues. Trimming cost V 8 bases and J 2 bases; bases outside gene matches: 2. The CDR3 DNA sequence: TGTGCCATCGGACTAGCCCCCTACGAGCAGTACTTC. It encodes CAIGLAPYEQYF.

The CDR3 here is CASSLLDRSAEAFF. CDR3 sequence (DNA): TGTGCCAGCAGCTTACTGGACAGGTCCGCGGAGGCTTTCTTT. The rearrangement joins TRBV7-9 to TRBJ1-1; TRBD1 aligns across 7 bases. The CDR3 loop spans 14 amino acids. Germline V gene sequence: CDR1 SEHNR, CDR2 FQNEAQ (reference sequence). V lost 2 bases, J lost 11 bases, and 11 bases stayed unmatched.

This clone is deemed large (0.1 to 1%). J is TRBJ1-6 and V is TRBV20-1; D is undetermined. Germline values: CDR1 DFQATT, CDR2 SNEGSKA (reference sequence). Between the trimmed V and J ends, which lost 6 bases and 5 bases, there was a span of 20 bases. There are 16 residues in the CDR3. The CDR3 bases are TGCAGTGCCCAAGAGTTGGGAGATCAAAATAATTCACCCCTCCACTTT. Translation: CSAQELGDQNNSPLHF.

The chain combines TRBV11-2 with TRBJ2-1; no reliable D call. This CDR3 region has 16 residues. CDR1 and CDR2 from the germline V gene are SGHAT and FQNNGV. The V gene lost 5 bases and the J gene lost 6 bases, with 20 bases spanning the gap. The CDR3 sequence is CASSHRAPTGVNEQFF. CDR3 sequence (DNA): TGTGCCAGCAGCCACCGGGCTCCCACTGGGGTCAATGAGCAGTTCTTC.

The rearrangement uses TRBV12-3 or TRBV12-4 and TRBJ1-5; TRBD1 aligns across 9 bases. The ends lost 1 base at V and 9 bases at J; junction bases unmatched: 7. The CDR3 is 15 amino acids. CDR3 bases: TGTGCCAGCAGTTTAGGGACAGGGGAGTCTTTGCCCCAGCATTTT. It codes for CASSLGTGESLPQHF.

The rearrangement joins TRBV12-3 or TRBV12-4 to TRBJ2-7; TRBD2 matches at 10 bases. V dropped 4 bases and J dropped 4; count of bases not matched to a gene: 7. This CDR3 is built from 15 residues. The CDR3 here is CASSSLAGGGYEQYF. The CDR3 region has the DNA TGTGCCAGCAGTTCGTTAGCGGGAGGTGGATACGAGCAGTACTTC.

The chain recombines TRBV4-1 with TRBJ2-3; 12 bases are a match to TRBD1. Germline values: CDR1 MGHRA, CDR2 YSYEKL. Trimming at V came to 1 base and at J to 5 bases, leaving 7 bases not matched to a gene. This CDR3 is built from 17 residues. In DNA, the CDR3 is TGCGCCAGCAGCCAAGTCGAACGGGACAGGGGGCGAGATACGCAGTATTTT. Protein sequence: CASSQVERDRGRDTQYF.

The J gene is TRBJ2-1, the V gene TRBV27; D gene uncertain. CDR1 and CDR2 from the germline V gene are MNHEY and SMNVEV (reference sequence). The CDR3 is 13 residues long. V lost 7 bases, J lost 4 bases, and 11 bases lay in between. The DNA of the CDR3 is TGTGCCAGCACCCGGGCCAAATACAATGAGCAGTTCTTC. Protein sequence: CASTRAKYNEQFF.

This clone showed up just a few times. The chain couples TRBV12-3 or TRBV12-4 to TRBJ2-1, with TRBD2 matching 14 bases. V lost 6 bases and J lost 11; bases outside the gene matches: 6. The CDR3 covers 14 residues. The CDR3 reads CASRPGLAGGKQFF. The CDR3 DNA sequence: TGTGCCAGCAGGCCTGGACTAGCGGGAGGAAAGCAGTTCTTC.

This clone has only a few counts. J is TRBJ2-1 and V is TRBV12-3 or TRBV12-4; 11 nucleotides match TRBD2. The CDR3 has 15 residues. V lost 5 bases to trimming and J lost 7 bases; unmatched junction nucleotides: 7. The CDR3 DNA sequence: TGTGCCAGCAGTATTAGCGGGAGGGAACATAATGAGCAGTTCTTC. Protein product: CASSISGREHNEQFF.

In this sample, this clone turned up many times. Other DNA variants within this sample encode the same CDR3. The CDR3 loop reads CASSVAKLDNEQFF. The CDR3, as DNA: TGTGCCAGCAGCGTAGCTAAGCTCGACAATGAGCAGTTCTTC. This chain links TRBV9 with TRBJ2-1; D is uncertain. With 0 bases removed from V and 5 bases from J, the gap between germline ends came to 9 bases. In germline, CDR1 is SGDLS, CDR2 YYNGEE. The CDR3 has 14 amino acids.

J is TRBJ2-1 and V is TRBV6-1; D is perhaps TRBD2 (5 bases). Germline CDR1 reads MNHNS; CDR2 reads SASEGT. Trimming shortened V by 4 bases and J by 9 bases, and 10 bases separated the two germline ends. This CDR3 is 12 amino acids long. The CDR3 region has the DNA TGTGCCAGCAGTGCAACTAGATTTGAGCAGTTCTTC. Translating gives CASSATRFEQFF.

The gene calls are TRBV2 and TRBJ1-1; D remains unclear. Trimming pared 5 bases from V and 3 bases from J, leaving 22 bases between. The CDR3 is made up of 17 amino acids. Germline loops: CDR1 SNHLY, CDR2 FYNNEI. The CDR3 region has the DNA TGTGCCAGCAGTTTAACTCGGGAAATTGGGGTGTACACTGAAGCTTTCTTT. Its translation is CASSLTREIGVYTEAFF.

The chain combines TRBV2 with TRBJ2-3; 14 bases are a match to TRBD2. The V gene end was trimmed by 6 bases and the J gene end by 6 bases; junction bases not matched to a gene: 11. Germline V CDR1 and CDR2: SNHLY, FYNNEI. This CDR3 contains 17 residues. The chain's CDR3 is CASRPLGLAGVGDTQYF. The CDR3 nucleotides are TGTGCCAGCAGGCCCCTGGGACTAGCGGGAGTAGGCGATACGCAGTATTTT.

This clone turned up a few times. The J gene is TRBJ1-5, the V gene TRBV10-3, with a tentative D call TRBD1 (5 bases). Germline V gives CDR1 ENHRY, CDR2 SYGVKD. The CDR3 runs 14 residues. V was pared by 8 bases and J by 0 bases, with 11 bases between. DNA of the CDR3: TGTGCCATCGGAACAGGTGATAGCAATCAGCCCCAGCATTTT. It codes for CAIGTGDSNQPQHF.

In this sample, this clone turned up a few times. V and J are TRBV12-3 or TRBV12-4 and TRBJ1-1; 7 bases are shared with TRBD1. Trimming cost V 5 bases and J 4 bases; bases outside gene matches: 7. The CDR3 totals 14 residues. This CDR3 reads CASSRQGSSTEAFF. Here the CDR3 DNA reads TGTGCCAGCAGTCGACAGGGATCGAGCACTGAAGCTTTCTTT.

The chain carries TRBV12-3 or TRBV12-4 and TRBJ2-1; 15 nucleotides agree with TRBD2. CDR3 length: 17 amino acids. With V trimmed by 8 bases and J by 0 bases, 5 bases remained unmatched. CDR3 sequence reads: CASGLAGGQGSYNEQFF. In nucleotides, the CDR3 is TGTGCCAGCGGACTAGCGGGAGGGCAGGGCTCCTACAATGAGCAGTTCTTC.

The chain links TRBV6-6 to TRBJ2-3; the D gene is possibly TRBD1 (5 bases). Germline lookup yields CDR1 MNHNY and CDR2 SVGAGI (reference sequence). This CDR3 is 16 amino acids long. Trimming removed 0 bases from V and 1 base from J, with 11 bases in between. The CDR3 DNA follows: TGTGCCAGCAGTTACTCACCATCGACAGGCACAGATACGCAGTATTTT. Amino acids: CASSYSPSTGTDTQYF.

The chain joins TRBV7-9 to TRBJ2-2; D uncertain. The V gene lost 5 bases and the J gene lost 3 bases, with 10 bases spanning the gap. This CDR3 has 14 residues. Germline values: CDR1 SEHNR, CDR2 FQNEAQ (reference sequence). The chain's CDR3 is CASSVEGYTGELFF. The CDR3 DNA reads as TGTGCCAGCAGCGTAGAAGGGTACACCGGGGAGCTGTTTTTT.

The chain uses TRBV11-3 and TRBJ1-3, with D unclear. V was clipped by 3 bases and J by 0 bases, with 9 bases between them. The CDR3 runs to 15 residues. Germline V gene lookup returns CDR1 SGHNT and CDR2 YENEEA. The CDR3 is CASSLMTSSGNTIYF. The CDR3 DNA is TGTGCCAGCAGCTTGATGACCAGCTCTGGAAACACCATATATTTT.

CDR3 protein: CASSLQGALADTQYF. The CDR3 region has the DNA TGTGCCAGCTCACTTCAGGGGGCGCTCGCAGATACGCAGTATTTT. The chain has TRBV18 and TRBJ2-3; 8 bases are shared with TRBD1. This CDR3 comprises 15 residues. The V gene's germline CDR1 is KGHSH and CDR2 LQKENI. V lost 4 bases, J lost 4 bases, and 7 bases stayed unmatched. Together with reference TRBV18 and TRBJ2-3, the CDR3 gives the full variable domain: NAGVMQNPRHLVRRRGQEARLRCSPMKGHSHVYWYRQLPEEGLKFMVYLQKENIIDESGMPKERFSAEFPKEGPSILRIQQVVRGDSAAYFCASSLQGALADTQYFGPGTRLTVL.

Comment on this clone: In this CDR3 the conserved last residue, phenylalanine or tryptophan, is missing, so a read error is likely. The chain joins TRBV6-1 to TRBJ2-1, with 7 bases aligning to TRBD2. The ends lost 8 bases at V and 1 base at J; junction bases unmatched: 11. This CDR3 is built from 16 residues. CDR1 is MNHNS, CDR2 SASEGT, per germline. The CDR3 is CASCRFQRGSYNEQFS. The CDR3 bases are TGTGCCAGCTGCCGATTCCAGCGGGGATCCTACAATGAGCAGTTCTCC.